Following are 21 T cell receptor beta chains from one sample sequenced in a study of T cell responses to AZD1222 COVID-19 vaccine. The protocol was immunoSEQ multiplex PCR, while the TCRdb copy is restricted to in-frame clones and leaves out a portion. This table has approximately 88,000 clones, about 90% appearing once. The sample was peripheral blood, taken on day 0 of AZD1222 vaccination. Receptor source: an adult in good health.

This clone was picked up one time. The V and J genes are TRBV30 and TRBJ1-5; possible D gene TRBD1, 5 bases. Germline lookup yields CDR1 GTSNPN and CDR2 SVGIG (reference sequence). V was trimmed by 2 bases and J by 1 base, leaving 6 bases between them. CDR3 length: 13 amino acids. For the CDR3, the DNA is TGTGCCTGGAGTTGGGACAGCAATCAGCCCCAGCATTTT. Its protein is CAWSWDSNQPQHF.

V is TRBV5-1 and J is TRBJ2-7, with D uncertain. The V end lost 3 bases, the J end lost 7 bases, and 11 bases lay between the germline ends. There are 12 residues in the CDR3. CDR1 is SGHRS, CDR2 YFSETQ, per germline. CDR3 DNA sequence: TGCGCCAGCAGCTGGGAAGGTGAGGAGCAGTACTTC. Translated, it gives CASSWEGEEQYF. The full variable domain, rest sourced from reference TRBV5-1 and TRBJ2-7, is KAGVTQTPRYLIKTRGQQVTLSCSPISGHRSVSWYQQTPGQGLQFLFEYFSETQRNKGNFPGRFSGRQFSNSRSEMNVSTLELGDSALYLCASSWEGEEQYFGPGTRLTVT.

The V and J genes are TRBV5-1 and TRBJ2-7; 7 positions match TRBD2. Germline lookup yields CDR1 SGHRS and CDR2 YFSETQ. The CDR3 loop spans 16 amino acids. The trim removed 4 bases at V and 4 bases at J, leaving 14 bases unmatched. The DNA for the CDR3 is TGCGCCAGCAGCCTCGTTCGTGCGGGAGAAATTTACGAGCAGTACTTC. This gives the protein CASSLVRAGEIYEQYF.

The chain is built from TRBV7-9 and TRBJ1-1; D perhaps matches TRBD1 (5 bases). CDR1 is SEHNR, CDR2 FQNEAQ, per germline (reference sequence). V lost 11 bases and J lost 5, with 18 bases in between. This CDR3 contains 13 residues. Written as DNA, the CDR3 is TGTGCCGGGGGGAGCACCTCGGGGACTGAAGCTTTCTTT. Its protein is CAGGSTSGTEAFF. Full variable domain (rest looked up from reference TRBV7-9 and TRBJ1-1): DTGVSQNPRHKITKRGQNVTFRCDPISEHNRLYWYRQTLGQGPEFLTYFQNEAQLEKSRLLSDRFSAERPKGSFSTLEIQRTEQGDSAMYLCAGGSTSGTEAFFGQGTRLTVV.

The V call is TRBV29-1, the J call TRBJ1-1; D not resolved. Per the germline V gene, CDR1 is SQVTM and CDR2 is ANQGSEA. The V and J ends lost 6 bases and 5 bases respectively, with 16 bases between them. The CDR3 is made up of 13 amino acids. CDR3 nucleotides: TGCAGCGTATTCGGCGGTCATTGGACTGAAGCTTTCTTT. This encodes CSVFGGHWTEAFF.

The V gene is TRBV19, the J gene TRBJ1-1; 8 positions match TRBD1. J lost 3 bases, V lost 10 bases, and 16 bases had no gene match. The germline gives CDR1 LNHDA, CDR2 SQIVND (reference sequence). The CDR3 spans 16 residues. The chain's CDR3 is CATKDRVVGLHTEAFF. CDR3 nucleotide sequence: TGTGCCACTAAGGACAGGGTCGTGGGCTTGCACACTGAAGCTTTCTTT. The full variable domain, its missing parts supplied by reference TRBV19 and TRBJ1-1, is DGGITQSPKYLFRKEGQNVTLSCEQNLNHDAMYWYRQDPGQGLRLIYYSQIVNDFQKGDIAEGYSVSREKKESFPLTVTSAQKNPTAFYLCATKDRVVGLHTEAFFGQGTRLTVV.

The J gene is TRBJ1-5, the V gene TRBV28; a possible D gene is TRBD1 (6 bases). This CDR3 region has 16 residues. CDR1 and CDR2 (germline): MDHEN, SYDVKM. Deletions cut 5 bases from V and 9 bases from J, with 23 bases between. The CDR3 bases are TGTGCCAGCAGTGGGGGCCTTACAGGTCGCGGGGGGCCCCAGCATTTT. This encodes CASSGGLTGRGGPQHF.

The CDR3 nucleotides read TGTGCCAGCAGTCAAAACGAGATCATCCAGCCCCAGCATTTT. This translates into CASSQNEIIQPQHF. The V gene is TRBV2, the J gene TRBJ1-5; no reliable D call. Germline values: CDR1 SNHLY, CDR2 FYNNEI. CDR3 length equals 14 residues. Trimming removed 5 bases at V and 7 bases at J, with 15 bases between.

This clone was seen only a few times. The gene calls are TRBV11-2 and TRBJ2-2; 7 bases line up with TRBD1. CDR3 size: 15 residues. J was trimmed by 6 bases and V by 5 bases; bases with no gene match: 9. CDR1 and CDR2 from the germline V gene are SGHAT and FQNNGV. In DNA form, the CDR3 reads TGTGCCAGCAGCGCACAGGGGAGATGGCCCGGGGAGCTGTTTTTT. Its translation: CASSAQGRWPGELFF.

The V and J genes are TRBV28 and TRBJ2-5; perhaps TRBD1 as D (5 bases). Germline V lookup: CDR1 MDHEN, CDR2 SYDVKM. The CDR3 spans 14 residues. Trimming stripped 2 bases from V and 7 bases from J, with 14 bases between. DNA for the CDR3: TGTGCCAGCAGTTTAGGCGGACCCCAGGGGACCCAGTACTTC. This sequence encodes CASSLGGPQGTQYF.

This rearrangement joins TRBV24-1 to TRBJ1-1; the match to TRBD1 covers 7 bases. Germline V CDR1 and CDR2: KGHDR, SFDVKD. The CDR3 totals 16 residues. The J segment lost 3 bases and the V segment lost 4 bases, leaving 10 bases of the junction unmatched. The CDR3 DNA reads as TGTGCCACCAGTGACTCGGCAACTCAGGGGGACACTGAAGCTTTCTTT. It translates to CATSDSATQGDTEAFF.

The CDR3 loop reads CASSHPGEGYGYTF. CDR3 nucleotides: TGTGCCAGCAGCCACCCAGGGGAGGGCTATGGCTACACCTTC. The chain has TRBV14 and TRBJ1-2, with a tentative D call TRBD1 (6 bases). CDR3 size: 14 residues. Germline CDR1 is SGHDN and CDR2 is FVKESK. The V end lost 3 bases, the J end lost 4 bases, and 12 bases lay between the germline ends. Combining the CDR3 with reference TRBV14 and TRBJ1-2 gives the whole variable domain EAGVTQFPSHSVIEKGQTVTLRCDPISGHDNLYWYRRVMGKEIKFLLHFVKESKQDESGMPNNRFLAERTGGTYSTLKVQPAELEDSGVYFCASSHPGEGYGYTFGSGTRLTVV.

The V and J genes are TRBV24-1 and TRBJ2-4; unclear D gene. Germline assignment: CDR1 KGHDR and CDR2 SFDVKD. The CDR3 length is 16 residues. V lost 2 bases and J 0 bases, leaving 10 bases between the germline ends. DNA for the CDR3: TGTGCCACCAGTGATTCCGGTCACCTAGCCAAAAACATTCAGTACTTC. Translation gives CATSDSGHLAKNIQYF.

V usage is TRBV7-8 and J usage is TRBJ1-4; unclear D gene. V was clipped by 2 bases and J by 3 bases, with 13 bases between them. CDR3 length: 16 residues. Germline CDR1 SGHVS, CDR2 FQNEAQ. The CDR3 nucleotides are TGTGCCAGCAGCTTAAGTGTGAGGGTTCCTAATGAAAAACTGTTTTTT. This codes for CASSLSVRVPNEKLFF.

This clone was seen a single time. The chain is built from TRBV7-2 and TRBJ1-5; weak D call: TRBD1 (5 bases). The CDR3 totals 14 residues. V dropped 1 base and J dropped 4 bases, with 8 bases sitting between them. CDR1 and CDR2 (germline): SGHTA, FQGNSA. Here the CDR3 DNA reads TGTGCCAGCAGCTTAGTCGGGGGAAATCAGCCCCAGCATTTT. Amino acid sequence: CASSLVGGNQPQHF.

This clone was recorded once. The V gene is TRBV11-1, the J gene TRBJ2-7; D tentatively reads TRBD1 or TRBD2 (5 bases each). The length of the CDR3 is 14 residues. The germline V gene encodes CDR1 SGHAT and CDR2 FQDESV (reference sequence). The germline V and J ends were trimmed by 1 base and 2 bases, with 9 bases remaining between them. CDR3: CASSLELGAYEQYF. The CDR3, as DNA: TGTGCCAGCAGCTTAGAACTAGGGGCCTACGAGCAGTACTTC. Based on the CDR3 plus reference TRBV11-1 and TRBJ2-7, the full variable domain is EAEVAQSPRYKITEKSQAVAFWCDPISGHATLYWYRQILGQGPELLVQFQDESVVDDSQLPKDRFSAERLKGVDSTLKIQPAELGDSAMYLCASSLELGAYEQYFGPGTRLTVT.

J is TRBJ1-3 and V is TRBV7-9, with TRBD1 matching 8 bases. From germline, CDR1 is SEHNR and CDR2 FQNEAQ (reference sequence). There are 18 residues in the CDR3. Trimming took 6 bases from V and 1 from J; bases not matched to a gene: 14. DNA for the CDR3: TGTGCCAGCAGATTACCGACAGGGGAGGAAGAGTCTGGAAACACCATATATTTT. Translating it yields CASRLPTGEEESGNTIYF.

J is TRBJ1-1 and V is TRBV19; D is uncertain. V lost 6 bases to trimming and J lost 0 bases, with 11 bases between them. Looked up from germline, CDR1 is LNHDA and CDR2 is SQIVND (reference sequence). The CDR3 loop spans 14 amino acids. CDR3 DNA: TGTGCCAGTAGCGAGGGTGCCTTGAACACTGAAGCTTTCTTT. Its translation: CASSEGALNTEAFF.

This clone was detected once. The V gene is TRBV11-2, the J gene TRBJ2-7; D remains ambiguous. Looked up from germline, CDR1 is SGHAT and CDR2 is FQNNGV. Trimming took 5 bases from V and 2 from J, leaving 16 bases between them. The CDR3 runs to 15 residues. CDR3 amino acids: CASSDARSFAYEQYF. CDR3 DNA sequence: TGTGCCAGCAGCGACGCGAGATCATTTGCCTACGAGCAGTACTTC.

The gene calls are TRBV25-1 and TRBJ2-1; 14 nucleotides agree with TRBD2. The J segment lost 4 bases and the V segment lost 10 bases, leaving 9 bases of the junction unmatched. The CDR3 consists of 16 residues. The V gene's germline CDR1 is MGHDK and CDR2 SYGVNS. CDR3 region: CATMGLAGVPYNEQFF. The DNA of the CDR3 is TGTGCCACTATGGGACTAGCGGGGGTACCATACAATGAGCAGTTCTTC.

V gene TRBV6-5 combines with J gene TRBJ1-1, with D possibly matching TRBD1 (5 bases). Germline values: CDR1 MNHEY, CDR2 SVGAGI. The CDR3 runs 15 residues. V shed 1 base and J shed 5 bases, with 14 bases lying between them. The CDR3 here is CASSYWGFPETEAFF. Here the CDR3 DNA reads TGTGCCAGCAGTTACTGGGGGTTCCCGGAGACTGAAGCTTTCTTT.